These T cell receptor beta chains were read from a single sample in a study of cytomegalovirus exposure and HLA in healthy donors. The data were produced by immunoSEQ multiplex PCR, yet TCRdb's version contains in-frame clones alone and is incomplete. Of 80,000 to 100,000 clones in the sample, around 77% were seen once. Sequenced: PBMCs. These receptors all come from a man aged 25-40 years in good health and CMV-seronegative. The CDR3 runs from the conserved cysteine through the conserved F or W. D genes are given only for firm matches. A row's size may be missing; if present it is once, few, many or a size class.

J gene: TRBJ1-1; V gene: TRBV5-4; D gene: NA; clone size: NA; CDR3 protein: CASSLTGVWDTEAFF; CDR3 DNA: TGTGCCAGCAGCTTGACGGGGGTGTGGGACACTGAAGCTTTCTTT
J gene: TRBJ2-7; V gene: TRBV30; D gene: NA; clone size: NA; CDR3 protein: CAWSGIGVYEQYF; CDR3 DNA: TGTGCCTGGAGTGGAATCGGAGTATACGAGCAGTACTTC
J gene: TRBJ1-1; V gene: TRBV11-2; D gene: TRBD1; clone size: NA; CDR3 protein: CASSLVQGAGTEAFF; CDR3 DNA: TGTGCCAGCAGCTTAGTTCAGGGGGCGGGCACTGAAGCTTTCTTT
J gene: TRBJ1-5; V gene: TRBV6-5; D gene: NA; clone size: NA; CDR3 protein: CASSETVNQPQHF; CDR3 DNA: TGTGCCAGCAGTGAAACAGTCAATCAGCCCCAGCATTTT
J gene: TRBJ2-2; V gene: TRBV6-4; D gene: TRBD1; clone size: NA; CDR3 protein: CASRGQGYTGELFF; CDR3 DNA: TGTGCCAGCAGGGGACAGGGATACACCGGGGAGCTGTTTTTT
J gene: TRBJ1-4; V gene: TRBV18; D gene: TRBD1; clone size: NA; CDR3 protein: CASSLGTANEKLFF; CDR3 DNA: TGTGCCAGCTCCCTCGGGACAGCTAATGAAAAACTGTTTTTT
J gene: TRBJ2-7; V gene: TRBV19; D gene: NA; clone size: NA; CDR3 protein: CASSTRQRAGRGEQYF; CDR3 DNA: TGTGCCAGTAGTACTCGACAGCGGGCGGGGCGGGGCGAGCAGTACTTC
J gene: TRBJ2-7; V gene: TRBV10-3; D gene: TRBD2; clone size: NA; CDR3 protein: CAISESGRTGTSGRKPYEQYF; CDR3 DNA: TGTGCCATCAGTGAGTCGGGTAGAACCGGGACTAGCGGGAGAAAGCCCTACGAGCAGTACTTC
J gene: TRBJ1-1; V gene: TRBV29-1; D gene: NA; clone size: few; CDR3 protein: CSVERGTTEAFF; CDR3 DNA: TGCAGCGTTGAAAGGGGGACCACTGAAGCTTTCTTT
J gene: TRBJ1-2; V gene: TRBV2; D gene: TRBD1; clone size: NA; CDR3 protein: CASPGGQGVFGYTF; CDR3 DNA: TGTGCCAGCCCCGGGGGACAGGGGGTATTCGGCTACACCTTC
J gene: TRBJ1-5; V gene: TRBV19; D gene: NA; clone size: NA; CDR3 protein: CASRTQYSNQPQHF; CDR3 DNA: TGTGCCAGTAGGACACAATATAGCAATCAGCCCCAGCATTTT
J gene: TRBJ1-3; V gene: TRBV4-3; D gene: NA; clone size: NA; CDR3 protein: CASSQTIGVISGNTIYF; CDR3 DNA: TGCGCCAGCAGCCAAACTATCGGGGTTATATCTGGAAACACCATATATTTT
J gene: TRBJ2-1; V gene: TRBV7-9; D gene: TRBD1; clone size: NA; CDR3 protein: CASSPMRQGLSDEQFF; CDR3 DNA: TGTGCCAGCAGCCCGATGAGACAGGGTTTATCGGATGAGCAGTTCTTC
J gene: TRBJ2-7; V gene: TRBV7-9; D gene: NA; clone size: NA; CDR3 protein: CASSLGTDSYEQYF; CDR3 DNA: TGTGCCAGCAGCTTAGGGACAGATTCCTACGAGCAGTACTTC
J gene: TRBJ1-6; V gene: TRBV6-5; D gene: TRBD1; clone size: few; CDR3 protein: CASRRQGANSPLHF; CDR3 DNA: TGTGCCAGCAGGAGACAGGGGGCGAATTCACCCCTCCACTTT
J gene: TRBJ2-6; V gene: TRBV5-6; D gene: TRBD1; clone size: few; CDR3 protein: CASHPRTGAGANVLTF; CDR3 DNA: TGTGCCTCTCACCCCAGGACAGGGGCCGGGGCCAACGTCCTGACTTTC
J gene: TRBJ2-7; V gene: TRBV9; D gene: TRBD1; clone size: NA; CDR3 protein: CASSARDRTYEQYF; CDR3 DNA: TGTGCCAGCAGCGCCCGGGACAGGACCTACGAGCAGTACTTC
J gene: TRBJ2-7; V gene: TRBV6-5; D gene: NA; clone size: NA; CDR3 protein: CASSSMPYEQYF; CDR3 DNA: TGTGCCAGCAGTTCTATGCCCTACGAGCAGTACTTC
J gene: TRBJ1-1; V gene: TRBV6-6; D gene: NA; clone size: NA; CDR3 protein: CASSYPTSTSNTEAFF; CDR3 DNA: TGTGCCAGCAGTTACCCGACATCGACCTCAAACACTGAAGCTTTCTTT
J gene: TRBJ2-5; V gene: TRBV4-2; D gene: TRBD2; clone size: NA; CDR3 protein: CASSQETSGAQETQYF; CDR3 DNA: TGTGCCAGCAGCCAAGAAACTAGCGGGGCCCAAGAGACCCAGTACTTC
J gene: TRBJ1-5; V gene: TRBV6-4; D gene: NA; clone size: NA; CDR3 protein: CASSDGDNQPQHF; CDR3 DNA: TGTGCCAGCAGTGACGGAGACAATCAGCCCCAGCATTTT
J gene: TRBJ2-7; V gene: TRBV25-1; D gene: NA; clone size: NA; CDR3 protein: CASSRDTLGEQYF; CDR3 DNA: TGTGCCAGCAGTCGGGACACCCTGGGCGAGCAGTACTTC